Listed below are T cell receptor beta chains from one sample, sequenced in a study of T cells in localized non-small cell lung cancer. Using immunoSEQ multiplex PCR, the repertoire was profiled, and TCRdb retains in-frame clones only, with some absent. Seen here are about 16,000 clones, over 70% observed once, and the top ten hold roughly 29%. This sample comprised peripheral blood, obtained before any cancer treatment. These TCRs come from a male donor older than 55 with stage I lung adenocarcinoma. CDR3s include the opening cysteine and the closing phenylalanine or tryptophan. Fields, in order: J gene, clone size, V gene, D gene, CDR3 protein, CDR3 DNA. The D gene is left open where the match is weak. For some rows the clone size is stated as once, few or many, or as a class when expanded; others skip it.

j_call: TRBJ2-7
clone_size: NA
v_call: TRBV10-3
d_call: TRBD1
cdr3_aa: CAISDARQGFYYEQYF
cdr3_nt: TGTGCCATCAGTGATGCCCGACAGGGGTTCTACTACGAGCAGTACTTC

j_call: TRBJ1-5
clone_size: NA
v_call: TRBV5-1
d_call: NA
cdr3_aa: CASSTGIENQPQHF
cdr3_nt: TGCGCCAGCAGCACCGGGATAGAAAATCAGCCCCAGCATTTT

j_call: TRBJ2-1
clone_size: NA
v_call: TRBV7-2
d_call: NA
cdr3_aa: CASSPTARVQFF
cdr3_nt: TGTGCCAGCAGCCCAACGGCAAGAGTGCAGTTCTTC

j_call: TRBJ1-1
clone_size: NA
v_call: TRBV5-1
d_call: TRBD1
cdr3_aa: CASRRTQGTGVLNTEAFF
cdr3_nt: TGCGCCAGCAGGAGAACACAGGGGACAGGGGTACTGAACACTGAAGCTTTCTTT

j_call: TRBJ2-2
clone_size: once
v_call: TRBV6-6
d_call: TRBD2
cdr3_aa: CASSQWTSGSSGELFF
cdr3_nt: TGTGCCAGCAGTCAATGGACTAGCGGGAGCTCCGGGGAGCTGTTTTTT

j_call: TRBJ2-1
clone_size: NA
v_call: TRBV28
d_call: TRBD2
cdr3_aa: CASSLTSGRHYNEQFF
cdr3_nt: TGTGCCAGCAGTTTAACTAGCGGGAGACATTACAATGAGCAGTTCTTC

j_call: TRBJ2-7
clone_size: NA
v_call: TRBV9
d_call: TRBD2
cdr3_aa: CASSARLAGLDEQYF
cdr3_nt: TGTGCCAGCAGCGCCCGACTAGCGGGCCTCGACGAGCAGTACTTC

j_call: TRBJ2-5
clone_size: few
v_call: TRBV19
d_call: NA
cdr3_aa: CASSPDGGETQYF
cdr3_nt: TGTGCCAGTAGCCCCGACGGAGGAGAGACCCAGTACTTC

j_call: TRBJ1-1
clone_size: NA
v_call: TRBV18
d_call: NA
cdr3_aa: CASSTKDRANTEAFF
cdr3_nt: TGTGCCAGCTCAACTAAAGACAGAGCTAACACTGAAGCTTTCTTT

j_call: TRBJ2-1
clone_size: once
v_call: TRBV27
d_call: TRBD2
cdr3_aa: CASSLGLAGVLGEQFF
cdr3_nt: TGTGCCAGCAGTCTGGGACTAGCGGGAGTTTTAGGTGAGCAGTTCTTC

j_call: TRBJ2-4
clone_size: NA
v_call: TRBV5-4
d_call: TRBD2
cdr3_aa: CASSPGTSGVKNIQYF
cdr3_nt: TGTGCCAGCAGCCCCGGGACTAGCGGGGTCAAAAACATTCAGTACTTC

j_call: TRBJ1-2
clone_size: NA
v_call: TRBV4-2
d_call: NA
cdr3_aa: CASSQESLEQGSYGYTF
cdr3_nt: TGTGCCAGCAGCCAAGAATCTTTAGAACAGGGCTCTTATGGCTACACCTTC

j_call: TRBJ2-3
clone_size: few
v_call: TRBV6-1
d_call: TRBD2
cdr3_aa: CASSERSSGGAVYTQYF
cdr3_nt: TGTGCCAGCAGTGAACGGAGTAGCGGGGGGGCCGTGTATACGCAGTATTTT

j_call: TRBJ2-7
clone_size: once
v_call: TRBV28
d_call: NA
cdr3_aa: CASSLAGGQTPYEQYF
cdr3_nt: TGTGCCAGCAGTCTCGCTGGAGGGCAGACCCCCTACGAGCAGTACTTC

j_call: TRBJ2-5
clone_size: NA
v_call: TRBV5-4
d_call: TRBD2
cdr3_aa: CASSLSTSVEETQYF
cdr3_nt: TGTGCCAGCAGCCTGTCCACTAGCGTCGAAGAGACCCAGTACTTC

j_call: TRBJ1-2
clone_size: NA
v_call: TRBV5-6
d_call: NA
cdr3_aa: CASSPGGPTGGYTF
cdr3_nt: TGTGCCAGCAGCCCGGGTGGACCCACCGGTGGCTACACCTTC

j_call: TRBJ2-1
clone_size: NA
v_call: TRBV2
d_call: NA
cdr3_aa: CASSDGRGNEQFF
cdr3_nt: TGTGCCAGCAGTGATGGGCGGGGCAATGAGCAGTTCTTC

j_call: TRBJ2-2
clone_size: NA
v_call: TRBV21-1
d_call: NA
cdr3_aa: CASSSSPSPGELFF
cdr3_nt: TGTGCCAGCAGCTCAAGCCCTAGCCCCGGGGAGCTGTTTTTT

j_call: TRBJ2-1
clone_size: NA
v_call: TRBV10-3
d_call: NA
cdr3_aa: CAISDDYNEQFF
cdr3_nt: TGTGCCATCAGTGATGATTACAATGAGCAGTTCTTC

j_call: TRBJ1-2
clone_size: few
v_call: TRBV5-1
d_call: NA
cdr3_aa: CASSLDNYGYTF
cdr3_nt: TGCGCCAGCAGCTTGGACAACTATGGCTACACCTTC

j_call: TRBJ1-2
clone_size: NA
v_call: TRBV28
d_call: NA
cdr3_aa: CASSFIRDYGYTF
cdr3_nt: TGTGCCAGCAGTTTTATCAGGGACTATGGCTACACCTTC

j_call: TRBJ2-6
clone_size: NA
v_call: TRBV7-9
d_call: NA
cdr3_aa: CASSLGWGSPGANVLTF
cdr3_nt: TGTGCCAGCAGCTTAGGGTGGGGGAGTCCCGGGGCCAACGTCCTGACTTTC

j_call: TRBJ2-7
clone_size: NA
v_call: TRBV27
d_call: TRBD2
cdr3_aa: CASSPLAGGAYEQYF
cdr3_nt: TGTGCCAGCAGTCCTTTAGCGGGCGGAGCCTACGAGCAGTACTTC

j_call: TRBJ2-1
clone_size: NA
v_call: TRBV29-1
d_call: NA
cdr3_aa: CSYEPANNEQFF
cdr3_nt: TGCAGCTATGAGCCGGCCAACAATGAGCAGTTCTTC

j_call: TRBJ1-4
clone_size: few
v_call: TRBV9
d_call: NA
cdr3_aa: CASSPRGSTEKLFF
cdr3_nt: TGTGCCAGCAGCCCTAGAGGGAGTACTGAAAAACTGTTTTTT

j_call: TRBJ1-3
clone_size: NA
v_call: TRBV23-1
d_call: TRBD1
cdr3_aa: CASKVGDRASKSPPSGNTIYF
cdr3_nt: TGCGCCAGCAAGGTGGGGGACAGGGCGTCGAAAAGCCCCCCCTCTGGAAACACCATATATTTT

j_call: TRBJ2-7
clone_size: few
v_call: TRBV28
d_call: NA
cdr3_aa: CASCLTGGGMYEQYF
cdr3_nt: TGTGCCAGCTGTCTAACAGGGGGGGGGATGTACGAGCAGTACTTC

j_call: TRBJ1-5
clone_size: once
v_call: TRBV6-1
d_call: NA
cdr3_aa: CASSEMTPQHF
cdr3_nt: TGTGCCAGCAGTGAAATGACGCCCCAGCATTTT

j_call: TRBJ2-7
clone_size: NA
v_call: TRBV7-2
d_call: TRBD2
cdr3_aa: CASSLSRGSWYEQYF
cdr3_nt: TGTGCCAGCAGCTTATCTCGCGGGAGTTGGTACGAGCAGTACTTC

j_call: TRBJ2-3
clone_size: NA
v_call: TRBV5-6
d_call: NA
cdr3_aa: CASTLGGADTQYF
cdr3_nt: TGTGCCAGCACCTTGGGGGGCGCAGATACGCAGTATTTT

j_call: TRBJ2-7
clone_size: NA
v_call: TRBV28
d_call: TRBD1
cdr3_aa: CASSSGTASYEQYF
cdr3_nt: TGTGCCAGCAGCTCCGGGACAGCCTCCTACGAGCAGTACTTC

j_call: TRBJ2-5
clone_size: NA
v_call: TRBV2
d_call: NA
cdr3_aa: CASSEESDETQYF
cdr3_nt: TGTGCCAGCAGTGAAGAATCGGACGAGACCCAGTACTTC

j_call: TRBJ1-2
clone_size: once
v_call: TRBV5-8
d_call: NA
cdr3_aa: CASSATAPNYTF
cdr3_nt: TGTGCCAGCAGCGCGACAGCCCCCAACTACACCTTC

j_call: TRBJ2-3
clone_size: NA
v_call: TRBV2
d_call: NA
cdr3_aa: CASSASAADTQYF
cdr3_nt: TGTGCCAGCAGCGCCTCGGCGGCGGATACGCAGTATTTT

j_call: TRBJ2-7
clone_size: NA
v_call: TRBV6-6
d_call: NA
cdr3_aa: CASSFKGTPYEQYF
cdr3_nt: TGTGCCAGCAGTTTCAAGGGTACCCCCTACGAGCAGTACTTC

j_call: TRBJ1-1
clone_size: NA
v_call: TRBV10-3
d_call: NA
cdr3_aa: CAISEGTGNTEAFF
cdr3_nt: TGTGCCATCAGTGAAGGAACAGGGAACACTGAAGCTTTCTTT

j_call: TRBJ1-3
clone_size: NA
v_call: TRBV6-4
d_call: TRBD1
cdr3_aa: CASSLDRAPGNTIYF
cdr3_nt: TGTGCCAGCAGTTTGGACAGGGCCCCTGGAAACACCATATATTTT

j_call: TRBJ1-2
clone_size: NA
v_call: TRBV28
d_call: NA
cdr3_aa: CASSNLQGRGYGYTF
cdr3_nt: TGTGCCAGCAGTAATCTCCAGGGGCGAGGCTATGGCTACACCTTC

j_call: TRBJ1-3
clone_size: NA
v_call: TRBV28
d_call: NA
cdr3_aa: CASGQGNTIYF
cdr3_nt: TGTGCCTCGGGGCAGGGAAACACCATATATTTT

j_call: TRBJ1-1
clone_size: NA
v_call: TRBV5-1
d_call: NA
cdr3_aa: CASSPNRQRNTEAFF
cdr3_nt: TGCGCCAGCAGCCCTAACAGACAGAGAAACACTGAAGCTTTCTTT

j_call: TRBJ1-2
clone_size: NA
v_call: TRBV18
d_call: TRBD1
cdr3_aa: CASSPDRDHGYTF
cdr3_nt: TGTGCCAGCTCACCGGACAGGGACCATGGCTACACCTTC

j_call: TRBJ2-7
clone_size: NA
v_call: TRBV29-1
d_call: NA
cdr3_aa: CSWAADSYEQYF
cdr3_nt: TGCAGCTGGGCAGCTGACTCCTACGAGCAGTACTTC

j_call: TRBJ2-1
clone_size: NA
v_call: TRBV10-3
d_call: TRBD1
cdr3_aa: CAIRNSGQGYNEQFF
cdr3_nt: TGTGCTATCAGGAACTCCGGACAGGGATACAATGAGCAGTTCTTC

j_call: TRBJ2-7
clone_size: NA
v_call: TRBV2
d_call: NA
cdr3_aa: CASARRLYEQYF
cdr3_nt: TGTGCCAGCGCCAGACGTCTCTACGAGCAGTACTTC

j_call: TRBJ2-3
clone_size: NA
v_call: TRBV27
d_call: NA
cdr3_aa: CASRSSGPNTQYF
cdr3_nt: TGTGCCAGCAGATCAAGCGGGCCAAATACGCAGTATTTT

j_call: TRBJ2-1
clone_size: NA
v_call: TRBV2
d_call: NA
cdr3_aa: CASSEDRVRDNEQFF
cdr3_nt: TGTGCCAGCAGTGAAGACAGGGTTCGGGACAATGAGCAGTTCTTC

j_call: TRBJ2-1
clone_size: NA
v_call: TRBV27
d_call: NA
cdr3_aa: CASSPPGTSSYNEQFF
cdr3_nt: TGTGCCAGCAGTCCCCCCGGGACGAGTTCCTACAATGAGCAGTTCTTC

j_call: TRBJ1-2
clone_size: once
v_call: TRBV28
d_call: NA
cdr3_aa: CASSLLGSGYTF
cdr3_nt: TGTGCCAGCAGTTTATTGGGAAGTGGCTACACCTTC

j_call: TRBJ2-7
clone_size: NA
v_call: TRBV27
d_call: NA
cdr3_aa: CASRVTAGQTYEQYF
cdr3_nt: TGTGCCAGCAGAGTGACGGCAGGGCAAACCTACGAGCAGTACTTC

j_call: TRBJ1-5
clone_size: NA
v_call: TRBV10-1
d_call: NA
cdr3_aa: CASSDGGQPQHF
cdr3_nt: TGCGCCAGCAGTGATGGGGGCCAGCCCCAGCATTTT

j_call: TRBJ2-3
clone_size: NA
v_call: TRBV5-4
d_call: TRBD2
cdr3_aa: CASSFGTTADTQYF
cdr3_nt: TGTGCCAGCAGCTTCGGGACTACCGCAGATACGCAGTATTTT

j_call: TRBJ2-5
clone_size: few
v_call: TRBV21-1
d_call: NA
cdr3_aa: CASSNLAGGRETQYF
cdr3_nt: TGTGCCAGCAGCAATCTAGCGGGGGGCCGAGAGACCCAGTACTTC

j_call: TRBJ1-1
clone_size: NA
v_call: TRBV29-1
d_call: NA
cdr3_aa: CSVEGTGGTDTFEAFF
cdr3_nt: TGCAGCGTTGAGGGAACGGGGGGGACGGACACCTTTGAAGCTTTCTTT

j_call: TRBJ1-1
clone_size: NA
v_call: TRBV19
d_call: TRBD1
cdr3_aa: CASSRTGKEAEAFF
cdr3_nt: TGTGCCAGTTCGAGGACAGGGAAGGAGGCTGAAGCTTTCTTT

j_call: TRBJ2-3
clone_size: NA
v_call: TRBV5-4
d_call: NA
cdr3_aa: CASSPGPSPTDTQYF
cdr3_nt: TGTGCCAGCAGCCCCGGACCTTCGCCCACAGATACGCAGTATTTT

j_call: TRBJ1-3
clone_size: medium-sized
v_call: TRBV2
d_call: NA
cdr3_aa: CASRVMANTIYF
cdr3_nt: TGTGCCAGCCGGGTGATGGCAAACACCATATATTTT

j_call: TRBJ1-2
clone_size: NA
v_call: TRBV15
d_call: NA
cdr3_aa: CATSRDTGQLYGYTF
cdr3_nt: TGTGCCACCAGCAGAGATACGGGGCAACTCTATGGCTACACCTTC

j_call: TRBJ2-2
clone_size: NA
v_call: TRBV7-8
d_call: NA
cdr3_aa: CASSLGGQANTGELFF
cdr3_nt: TGTGCCAGCAGCTTAGGGGGGCAGGCGAACACCGGGGAGCTGTTTTTT

j_call: TRBJ2-2
clone_size: NA
v_call: TRBV11-3
d_call: NA
cdr3_aa: CASSKWRTGELFF
cdr3_nt: TGTGCCAGCAGCAAATGGAGGACCGGGGAGCTGTTTTTT